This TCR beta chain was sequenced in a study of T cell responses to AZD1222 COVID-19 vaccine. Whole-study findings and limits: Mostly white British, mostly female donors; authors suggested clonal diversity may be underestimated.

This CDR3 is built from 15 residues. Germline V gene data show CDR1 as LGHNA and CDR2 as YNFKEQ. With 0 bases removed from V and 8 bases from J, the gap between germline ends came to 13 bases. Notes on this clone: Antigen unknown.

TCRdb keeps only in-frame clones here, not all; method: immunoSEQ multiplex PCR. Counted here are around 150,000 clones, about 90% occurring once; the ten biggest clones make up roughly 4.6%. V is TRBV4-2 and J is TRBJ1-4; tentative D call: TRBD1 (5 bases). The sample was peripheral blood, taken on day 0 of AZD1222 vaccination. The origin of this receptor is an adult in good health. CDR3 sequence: CASSQEVGVQEKLFF. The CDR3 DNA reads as TGTGCCAGCAGCCAAGAAGTGGGGGTTCAGGAAAAACTGTTTTTT.